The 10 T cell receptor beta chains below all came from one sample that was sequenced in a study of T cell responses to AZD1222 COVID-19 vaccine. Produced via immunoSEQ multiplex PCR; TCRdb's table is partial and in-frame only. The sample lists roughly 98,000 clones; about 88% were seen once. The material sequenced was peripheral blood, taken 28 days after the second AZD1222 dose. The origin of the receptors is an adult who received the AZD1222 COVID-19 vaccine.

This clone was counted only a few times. Here the CDR3 DNA reads TGCGCCAGCAGCTTGACCGGACGGGGAACCGAAAAACTGTTTTTT. Translated: CASSLTGRGTEKLFF. This sequence joins TRBV5-1 and TRBJ1-4; D gene unclear. The germline V gene encodes CDR1 SGHRS and CDR2 YFSETQ. Trimming removed 1 base at V and 8 bases at J, with 15 bases between. This CDR3 has 15 amino acids.

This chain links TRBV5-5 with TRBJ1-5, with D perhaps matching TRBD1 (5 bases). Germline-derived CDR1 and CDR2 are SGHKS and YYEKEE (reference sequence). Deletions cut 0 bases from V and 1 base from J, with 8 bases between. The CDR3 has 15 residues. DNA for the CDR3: TGTGCCAGCAGCTTGGGCGGGACGAGCAATCAGCCCCAGCATTTT. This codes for CASSLGGTSNQPQHF.

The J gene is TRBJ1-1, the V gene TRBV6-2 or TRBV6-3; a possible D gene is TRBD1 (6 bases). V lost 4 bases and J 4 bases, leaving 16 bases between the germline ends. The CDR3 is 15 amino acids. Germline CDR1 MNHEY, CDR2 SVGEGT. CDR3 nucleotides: TGTGCCAGCAGTTTGGGGGGCACGATCGGCACTGAAGCTTTCTTT. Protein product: CASSLGGTIGTEAFF.

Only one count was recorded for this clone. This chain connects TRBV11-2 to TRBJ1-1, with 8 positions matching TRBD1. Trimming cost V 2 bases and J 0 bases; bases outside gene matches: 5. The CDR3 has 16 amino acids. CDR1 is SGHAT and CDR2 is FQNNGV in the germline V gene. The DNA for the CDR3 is TGTGCCAGCAGCTTATGGGCAGGGGGCATGAACACTGAAGCTTTCTTT. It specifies CASSLWAGGMNTEAFF.

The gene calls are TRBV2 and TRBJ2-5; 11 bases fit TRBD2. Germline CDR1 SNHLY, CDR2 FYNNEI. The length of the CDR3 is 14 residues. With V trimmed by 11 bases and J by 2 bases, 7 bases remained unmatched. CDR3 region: CAGGLAETQETQYF. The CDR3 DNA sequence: TGTGCCGGGGGACTAGCGGAGACTCAAGAGACCCAGTACTTC.

The CDR3 DNA sequence: TGTGCCAGCAGCCGGACAGAGAACACTGAAGCTTTCTTT. This translates into CASSRTENTEAFF. The chain joins TRBV7-6 to TRBJ1-1; the D gene is possibly TRBD1 (6 bases). CDR1 and CDR2 from the germline V gene are SGHVS and FNYEAQ. The CDR3 totals 13 residues. Deletions cut 5 bases from V and 1 base from J, with 8 bases between.

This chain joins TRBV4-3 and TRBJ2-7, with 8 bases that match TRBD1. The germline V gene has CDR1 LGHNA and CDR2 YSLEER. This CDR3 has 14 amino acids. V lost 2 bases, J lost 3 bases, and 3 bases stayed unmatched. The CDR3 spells CASSQSDRGYEQYF. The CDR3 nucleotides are TGCGCCAGCAGCCAATCCGACAGGGGCTACGAGCAGTACTTC.

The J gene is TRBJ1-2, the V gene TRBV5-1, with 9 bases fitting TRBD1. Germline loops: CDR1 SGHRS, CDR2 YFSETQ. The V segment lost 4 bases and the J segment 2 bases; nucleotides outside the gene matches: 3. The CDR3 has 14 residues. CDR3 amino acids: CASSPGQGNYGYTF. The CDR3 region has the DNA TGCGCCAGCAGCCCAGGACAGGGGAACTATGGCTACACCTTC.

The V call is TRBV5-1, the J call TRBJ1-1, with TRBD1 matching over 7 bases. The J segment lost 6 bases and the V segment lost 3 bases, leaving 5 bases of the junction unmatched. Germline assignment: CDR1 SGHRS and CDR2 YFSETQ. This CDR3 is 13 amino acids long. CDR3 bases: TGCGCCAGCAGCTCGACAGGGATGGCTGAAGCTTTCTTT. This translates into CASSSTGMAEAFF.

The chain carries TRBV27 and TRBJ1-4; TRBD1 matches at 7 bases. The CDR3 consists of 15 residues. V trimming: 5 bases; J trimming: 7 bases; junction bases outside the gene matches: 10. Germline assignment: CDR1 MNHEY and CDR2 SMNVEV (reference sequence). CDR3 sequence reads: CASSLNYGTVEKLFF. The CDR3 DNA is TGTGCCAGCAGTCTGAATTACGGGACAGTTGAAAAACTGTTTTTT.